This T cell receptor (beta chain) was profiled in a study of beta chain features in type 1 diabetes. The isolated RNA, all of it, was reverse transcribed, so expressed TCRB transcripts were what got sequenced. Libraries were prepared by immunoSEQ multiplex PCR; TCRdb keeps only in-frame clonotypes and omits some of them. The sample holds 300,000 to 400,000 clones, over 8.5% seen once. The CDR3 loop spans 17 amino acids. Trimming took off 7 bases at V and 4 bases at J, with 26 bases between the two ends. Per germline, CDR1 SNHLY and CDR2 FYNNEI. At least ten counts were recorded for this clone. Its specificity is not known. Whole-study results and caveats: All four CD4+ subsets of Type 1 diabetes patients contained TCRB CDR3s that were moderately but significantly shorter.

A heparinised blood draw that averaged about 100 mL was obtained once from each donor. The sample taken for sequencing was central memory CD4+ T cells from blood. The sequence derives from a man in his thirties or forties with type 1 diabetes. The chain joins TRBV2 to TRBJ2-7; D perhaps matches TRBD2 (5 bases). The CDR3 DNA follows: TGTGCCAGCACACAAGCGGCACACGCTTCTTTGGGATACGAGCAGTACTTC. It specifies CASTQAAHASLGYEQYF.